These 20 T cell receptor beta chains were all obtained from the same sample, sequenced in a study of T cell responses to AZD1222 COVID-19 vaccine (dated by TCRdb to the early 2020s). Library preparation employed the immunoSEQ multiplex PCR assay. TCRdb re-hosts the immuneACCESS table, in-frame sequences only. Its copies lack some clones; in the studies checked, an unresolved V gene accounts for under half of them, and the cause for the rest is not known. Present in this sample are roughly 150,000 clones, 92% of which were seen just once. The ten biggest clones cover about 3.7% of the sample. The time point label, as the study defines it: baseline before first vaccination. Material: peripheral blood, obtained on day 0 of AZD1222 vaccination. The receptors originated from an adult in good health.

The V and J genes are TRBV20-1 and TRBJ1-4, with D perhaps TRBD1 (5 bases). The V end was cut by 3 bases, the J end by 0 bases, with 14 bases between. Looked up from germline, CDR1 is DFQATT and CDR2 is SNEGSKA (reference sequence). The CDR3 has 16 amino acids. CDR3: CSASSGGSTTNEKLFF. CDR3 nucleotides: TGCAGTGCTAGTAGTGGGGGGAGTACAACTAATGAAAAACTGTTTTTT.

V gene TRBV9 combines with J gene TRBJ2-1; 7 bases match TRBD2. The germline V gene has CDR1 SGDLS and CDR2 YYNGEE. Trimming cost V 7 bases and J 8 bases; bases outside gene matches: 12. The CDR3 consists of 14 residues. The CDR3 nucleotides are TGTGCCAGCGGAACTGGACTAGTGGAGGATGAGCAGTTCTTC. It is translated as CASGTGLVEDEQFF.

The chain carries TRBV24-1 and TRBJ1-1; D is perhaps TRBD1 (6 bases). CDR3 length: 14 residues. V was shortened by 2 bases and J by 6 bases, with 12 bases between the two germline ends. CDR1 and CDR2 (germline): KGHDR, SFDVKD. In DNA, the CDR3 is TGTGCCACCAGTGATTCCAGGGGCCGCGCTGAAGCTTTCTTT. Protein product: CATSDSRGRAEAFF.

The chain is built from TRBV19 and TRBJ2-2; the D gene is possibly TRBD1 (6 bases). With 5 bases removed from V and 5 bases from J, the gap between germline ends came to 12 bases. Germline V lookup: CDR1 LNHDA, CDR2 SQIVND (reference sequence). CDR3 length: 14 residues. The CDR3 nucleotides read TGTGCCAGTAGTCAGGGGCGGTATACCGGGGAGCTGTTTTTT. Amino acids: CASSQGRYTGELFF.

This clone was counted a few times. The chain couples TRBV28 to TRBJ2-1, with 10 bases identical to TRBD2. Germline loops: CDR1 MDHEN, CDR2 SYDVKM. The CDR3 has 14 amino acids. J gave up 7 bases and V 8 bases, and 8 bases lay outside the gene matches. The DNA for the CDR3 is TGTGCCAGCGCAAGAGCGGGAGGGGGGAATGAGCAGTTCTTC. Its protein product is CASARAGGGNEQFF.

This chain joins TRBV27 and TRBJ1-2; D unclear. Trimming shortened V by 0 bases and J by 0 bases, and 14 bases separated the two germline ends. This CDR3 comprises 17 residues. Germline V gene lookup returns CDR1 MNHEY and CDR2 SMNVEV (reference sequence). The CDR3 protein is CASSLSIGSLANYGYTF. The CDR3 nucleotides are TGTGCCAGCAGTTTATCGATCGGCAGCTTAGCTAACTATGGCTACACCTTC.

The rearrangement links TRBV27 to TRBJ2-1, with D possibly being TRBD1 (5 bases). The CDR3 totals 17 residues. Trimming took off 2 bases at V and 8 bases at J, with 22 bases between the two ends. Germline lookup yields CDR1 MNHEY and CDR2 SMNVEV (reference sequence). The CDR3 coding sequence is TGTGCCAGCAGTTTAGAGTTGGGGCCGGCCCGGAGAGATGAGCAGTTCTTC. Protein product: CASSLELGPARRDEQFF.

The chain recombines TRBV21-1 with TRBJ1-5. TRBV21-1 is termed a pseudogene. This CDR3 has 14 amino acids. CDR3: CASSPAGGHQPQHF. For the CDR3, the DNA is TGTGCCAGCAGCCCCGCTGGGGGTCATCAGCCCCAGCATTTT.

V gene TRBV7-2 combines with J gene TRBJ2-1, with 8 positions matching TRBD1. The germline V gene encodes CDR1 SGHTA and CDR2 FQGNSA. Trimming cost V 5 bases and J 8 bases; bases outside gene matches: 8. This CDR3 spans 14 amino acids. CDR3 DNA: TGTGCCAGCAGCGAGAGGACAGGGTTCGATGAGCAGTTCTTC. Its translation: CASSERTGFDEQFF.

Of note for this clone: Other DNA variants within this sample encode the same CDR3. The V call is TRBV3-1 (or the pseudogene TRBV3-2), the J call TRBJ1-1; possibly TRBD1 for D (6 bases). This CDR3 is 11 amino acids long. Germline lookup yields CDR1 LGHDT and CDR2 YNNKEL (reference sequence). The V and J ends lost 6 bases and 8 bases respectively, with 10 bases between them. The CDR3 loop is CASSQQGEAFF. As DNA, the CDR3 is TGTGCCAGCAGTCAACAGGGAGAAGCTTTCTTT.

The DNA for the CDR3 is TGTGCCAGTGGCCAGGGGACGAATTCACCCCTCCACTTT. Translated, it gives CASGQGTNSPLHF. The V and J genes are TRBV6-5 and TRBJ1-6, with a tentative D call TRBD1 (6 bases). V lost 9 bases, J lost 7 bases, and 13 bases lay in between. Per the germline V gene, CDR1 is MNHEY and CDR2 is SVGAGI. This CDR3 is built from 13 residues.

The CDR3 nucleotides read TGCGCCAGCAAGGGGGGAGCGGGAGCAATCACAGATACGCAGTATTTT. This gives the protein CASKGGAGAITDTQYF. J is TRBJ2-3 and V is TRBV5-1, with 8 bases aligning to TRBD2. The CDR3 runs 16 residues. Germline V lookup: CDR1 SGHRS, CDR2 YFSETQ. V shed 6 bases and J 2 bases; nucleotides not matched to a gene: 11.

This clone was seen a few times. The J gene is TRBJ2-1, the V gene TRBV10-3; maybe TRBD2 (7 bases). V lost 11 bases, J lost 4 bases, and 15 bases lay in between. This CDR3 is built from 13 residues. The germline V gene encodes CDR1 ENHRY and CDR2 SYGVKD. CDR3 protein: CASGGGTYNEQFF. CDR3 bases: TGTGCCTCGGGGGGCGGGACTTACAATGAGCAGTTCTTC.

CDR3 DNA: TGTGCCAGCGGGGTTTACTCTGGAAACACCATATATTTT. Protein: CASGVYSGNTIYF. The J gene is TRBJ1-3, the V gene TRBV2; D is ambiguous. This CDR3 has 13 residues. V gave up 8 bases and J gave up 0 bases, with 8 bases separating them. Germline CDR1 reads SNHLY; CDR2 reads FYNNEI. The full variable domain, rest sourced from reference TRBV2 and TRBJ1-3, is EPEVTQTPSHQVTQMGQEVILRCVPISNHLYFYWYRQILGQKVEFLVSFYNNEISEKSEIFDDQFSVERPDGSNFTLKIRSTKLEDSAMYFCASGVYSGNTIYFGEGSWLTVV.

This chain links TRBV5-8 with TRBJ2-7; D unresolved. Germline CDR1 is SGHTS and CDR2 is YDEGEE. The CDR3 consists of 14 residues. Trimming pared 1 base from V and 2 bases from J, leaving 10 bases between. In DNA, the CDR3 is TGTGCCAGCAGCTTGTGGCCGTCCCCCTACGAGCAGTACTTC. Protein product: CASSLWPSPYEQYF.

V usage is TRBV5-6 and J usage is TRBJ2-7; 9 bases are a match to TRBD2. Per germline, CDR1 SGHDT and CDR2 YYEEEE. The ends lost 5 bases at V and 4 bases at J; junction bases unmatched: 22. The CDR3 loop spans 19 amino acids. CDR3 in DNA: TGTGCCAGCAGTTCGCCCCATAGACTAGCGGAGGGGGGCTGGTACGAGCAGTACTTC. Protein sequence: CASSSPHRLAEGGWYEQYF.

CDR3 DNA: TGTGCCAGCAGTCCTCAGGGGGCGGGCGAGCAGTACTTC. Amino acids: CASSPQGAGEQYF. The V call is TRBV28, the J call TRBJ2-7; TRBD1 aligns across 8 bases. The CDR3 is made up of 13 amino acids. Unmatched junction bases numbered 6, after V lost 5 bases and J lost 6 bases. Germline loops: CDR1 MDHEN, CDR2 SYDVKM.

This clone is a singleton in its sample. V usage is TRBV7-2 and J usage is TRBJ2-1, with 10 bases identical to TRBD1. In germline, CDR1 is SGHTA, CDR2 FQGNSA. The CDR3 spans 18 residues. Trimming at V came to 9 bases and at J to 3 bases, leaving 17 bases not matched to a gene. The CDR3 reads CASSLRDRGRLDYNEQFF. The CDR3 nucleotides read TGTGCCAGTAGCCTCCGGGACAGGGGACGCCTAGACTACAATGAGCAGTTCTTC.

V and J are TRBV11-2 and TRBJ2-4; D tentatively reads TRBD1 or TRBD2 (7 bases each). The CDR3 runs to 15 residues. Trimming stripped 4 bases from V and 7 bases from J, with 17 bases between. CDR1 and CDR2 from the germline V gene are SGHAT and FQNNGV. The CDR3 DNA is TGTGCCAGCAGCTCCCTAAGGGAGGGGGCGAACATTCAGTACTTC. It codes for CASSSLREGANIQYF.

The chain uses TRBV27 and TRBJ2-1; D remains unclear. Looked up from germline, CDR1 is MNHEY and CDR2 is SMNVEV (reference sequence). This CDR3 region has 12 residues. Between the trimmed V and J ends, which lost 3 bases and 4 bases, there was a span of 4 bases. The CDR3 sequence: CASSFRYNEQFF. The CDR3 DNA reads TGTGCCAGCAGTTTTCGGTACAATGAGCAGTTCTTC.